This T cell receptor (beta chain) is drawn from a study of Graves' ophthalmopathy and Graves' hyperthyroidism. The CDR3 spans 14 residues. CDR1 LNHNV and CDR2 YYDKDF come from the germline V gene (reference sequence). Between the trimmed V and J ends, which lost 0 bases and 5 bases, there was a span of 5 bases. Transcripts of RNA were the source for amplifying TCR beta CDR3 regions. Second-round multiplex PCR followed a first-round RT-PCR using HTBI primers. TCRdb re-analysed the multiplex PCR reads in MiXCR, keeping a single row per CDR3 protein. The data hold hundreds of thousands of distinct CDR3 sequences, with 35% to 50% observed a single time.

The sample comprised peripheral blood. The chain uses TRBV15 and TRBJ2-6; D is undetermined. This sequence originates from an adult man with Graves' ophthalmopathy. The CDR3, as DNA: TGTGCCACCAGCAGAGATCTTAGGGCCAACGTCCTGACTTTC. Translation gives CATSRDLRANVLTF.